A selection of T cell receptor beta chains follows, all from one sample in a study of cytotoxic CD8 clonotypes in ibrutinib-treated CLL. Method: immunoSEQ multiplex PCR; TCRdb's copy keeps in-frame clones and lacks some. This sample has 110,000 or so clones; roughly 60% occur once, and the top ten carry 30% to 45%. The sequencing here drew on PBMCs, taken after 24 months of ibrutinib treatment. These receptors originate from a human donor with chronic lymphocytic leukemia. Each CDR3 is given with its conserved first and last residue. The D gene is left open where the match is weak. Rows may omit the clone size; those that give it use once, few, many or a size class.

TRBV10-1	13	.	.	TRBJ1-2	TGCGCCAGCAGCGATAGGGCGGACTATGGCTACACCTTC	CASSDRADYGYTF
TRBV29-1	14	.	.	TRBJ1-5	TGCAGCGTTGTAGTGACAGGTTACAATCAGCCCCAGCATTTT	CSVVVTGYNQPQHF
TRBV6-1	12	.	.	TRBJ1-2	TGTGCCAGCAGTGAAGGCATTTCGGGCTACACCTTC	CASSEGISGYTF
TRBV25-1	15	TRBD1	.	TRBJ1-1	TGTGCCAGCAGTGAATCAGGGACAGGGGGTGGAGAAGCTTTCTTT	CASSESGTGGGEAFF
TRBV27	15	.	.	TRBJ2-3	TGTGCCAGCAGTGGGAGGCTACAACCCACAGATACGCAGTATTTT	CASSGRLQPTDTQYF
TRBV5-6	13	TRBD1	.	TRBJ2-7	TGTGCCAGCAGCCCGACAGGGAGAGGAGAGCAGTACTTC	CASSPTGRGEQYF
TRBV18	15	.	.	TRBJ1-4	TGTGCCAGCTCCCCTAATAGAGGAATTAATGAAAAACTGTTTTTT	CASSPNRGINEKLFF
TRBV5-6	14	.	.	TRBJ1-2	TGTGCCAGCAGCTCCCAGGGAGGGGACTATGGCTACACCTTC	CASSSQGGDYGYTF
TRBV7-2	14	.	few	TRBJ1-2	TGTGCCAGCAGCTTTACCTCGGGGAACTATGGCTACACCTTC	CASSFTSGNYGYTF
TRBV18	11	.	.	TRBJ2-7	TGTGCCAGCTCACCAGGAGGCGAGCAGTACTTC	CASSPGGEQYF
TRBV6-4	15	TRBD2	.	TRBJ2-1	TGTGCCAGCAGTCCGAATAGCGGGGGGCGCCATGTGCAGTTCTTC	CASSPNSGGRHVQFF
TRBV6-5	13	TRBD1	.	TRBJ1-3	TGTGCCAGCAGTTTAGGGGGCAGAAACACCATATATTTT	CASSLGGRNTIYF
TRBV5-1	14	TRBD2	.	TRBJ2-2	TGCGCCAGCAGCTTGACGGGGGGCACCGGGGAGCTGTTTTTT	CASSLTGGTGELFF
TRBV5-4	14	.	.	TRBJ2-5	TGTGCCAGCAGCTCGGGACTCCAGGAGGAGACCCAGTACTTC	CASSSGLQEETQYF
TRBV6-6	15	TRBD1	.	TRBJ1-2	TGTGCCAGCAGGGGACAGGGGGCGAACTACTATGGCTACACCTTC	CASRGQGANYYGYTF
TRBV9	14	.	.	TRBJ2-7	TGTGCCAGCAGCGTAGGAATTGGGTCCTACGAGCAGTACTTC	CASSVGIGSYEQYF
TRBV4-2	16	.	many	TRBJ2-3	TGTGCCAGCAGCTCCCCGTCTGGGGCCTACACAGATACGCAGTATTTT	CASSSPSGAYTDTQYF
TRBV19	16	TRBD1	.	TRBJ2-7	TGTGCCAGTAGTATAAGGCGCGGACAGGGGGCTCTCGAGCAGTACTTC	CASSIRRGQGALEQYF
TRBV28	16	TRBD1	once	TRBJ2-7	TGTGCCAGCAGTTTATACCCGGGACAGGGGAACTACGAGCAGTACTTC	CASSLYPGQGNYEQYF
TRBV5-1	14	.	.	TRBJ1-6	TGCGCCAGCAGCTCGGGGCAGATAGATTCACCCCTCCACTTT	CASSSGQIDSPLHF
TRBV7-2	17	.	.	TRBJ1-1	TGTGCCAGCAGCTTAGGAGGTTTCGGGGGCGCATACACTGAAGCTTTCTTT	CASSLGGFGGAYTEAFF
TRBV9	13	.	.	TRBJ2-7	TGTGCCAGCAGCGTAGGGACAGCCTACGAGCAGTACTTC	CASSVGTAYEQYF
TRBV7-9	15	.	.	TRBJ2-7	TGTGCCAGCAGCTTAGCAGCCAGGAGCTCCTACGAGCAGTACTTC	CASSLAARSSYEQYF
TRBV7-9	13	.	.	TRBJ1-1	TGTGCCAGCAGCCTCGGGACATGGAACGAAGCTTTCTTT	CASSLGTWNEAFF